One sample yielded the 32 T cell receptor beta chains listed below, sequenced in a study of T cells in Graves' hyperthyroidism and ophthalmopathy. Amplified TCR beta CDR3 regions came from RNA transcripts. The TCR CDR3 first-round RT-PCR relied on the HTBI primer set. TCRdb used MiXCR to reprocess the multiplex PCR reads, holding one entry per CDR3 protein. The sample includes nearly 600,000 distinct CDR3 sequences, approximately 15% of them seen just once. Input material: blood. These receptors were obtained from a woman aged 18-29 years with Graves' ophthalmopathy.

This clonotype was detected many times. This chain joins TRBV12-3 or TRBV12-4 and TRBJ1-1, with D unclear. V was cut by 3 bases and J by 2 bases, with 7 bases left in between. This CDR3 contains 13 residues. The chain's CDR3 is CASSLKDNTEAFF. CDR3 nucleotide sequence: TGTGCCAGCAGTTTGAAGGATAACACTGAAGCTTTCTTT.

This clonotype was recorded at least ten times. The chain recombines TRBV20-1 with TRBJ1-1; 7 nucleotides match TRBD1. The CDR3 is 13 residues long. V shed 5 bases, J shed 3 bases, and the junction held 6 bases outside the gene matches. Germline-derived CDR1 and CDR2 are DFQATT and SNEGSKA (reference sequence). The CDR3, as DNA: TGCAGTGCTGAGACAGGGAGAGACACTGAAGCTTTCTTT. It translates to CSAETGRDTEAFF.

This clonotype was counted at least ten times. The rearrangement uses TRBV11-3 and TRBJ2-1; D is unclear. CDR3 length equals 13 residues. The germline V and J ends were trimmed by 1 base and 10 bases, with 11 bases remaining between them. Germline assignment: CDR1 SGHNT and CDR2 YENEEA. The CDR3 here is CASSLVDYTEQFF. The CDR3 DNA reads TGTGCCAGCAGCTTAGTTGATTACACAGAGCAGTTCTTC.

This clonotype was found many times. The J gene is TRBJ2-1, the V gene TRBV2; 9 bases are a match to TRBD1. The V gene end was trimmed by 5 bases and the J gene end by 4 bases; junction bases not matched to a gene: 3. Per the germline V gene, CDR1 is SNHLY and CDR2 is FYNNEI. The CDR3 contains 14 residues. The CDR3 protein is CASSHDRGYNEQFF. In DNA form, the CDR3 reads TGTGCCAGCAGTCATGACAGGGGGTACAATGAGCAGTTCTTC.

This clonotype has ten or more counts. The DNA of the CDR3 is TGTGCCAGCAGTTTATCACTAGCGGGGGCCACAGATACGCAGTATTTT. Amino acid sequence: CASSLSLAGATDTQYF. This rearrangement joins TRBV27 to TRBJ2-3; 11 bases agree with TRBD2. Germline V gene lookup returns CDR1 MNHEY and CDR2 SMNVEV (reference sequence). The CDR3 extends over 16 amino acids. V gave up 0 bases and J gave up 2 bases; unmatched junction bases: 1.

This rearrangement joins TRBV19 to TRBJ1-5; maybe TRBD1 (6 bases). The length of the CDR3 is 13 residues. Germline V lookup: CDR1 LNHDA, CDR2 SQIVND (reference sequence). V lost 6 bases and J lost 5, with 11 bases in between. The CDR3 sequence: CASSGQKDQPQHF. The CDR3 DNA is TGTGCCAGTAGCGGACAGAAGGATCAGCCCCAGCATTTT.

The rearrangement links TRBV27 to TRBJ2-6; D is uncertain. Trimming cost V 4 bases and J 0 bases, with 10 bases left between them. Germline CDR1 reads MNHEY; CDR2 reads SMNVEV (reference sequence). This CDR3 spans 16 amino acids. CDR3 bases: TGTGCCAGCAGTTCCGCAGGTCCCTCTGGGGCCAACGTCCTGACTTTC. It specifies CASSSAGPSGANVLTF.

The chain carries TRBV5-1 and TRBJ1-4, with D possibly TRBD1 on 5 matching bases. The germline V gene has CDR1 SGHRS and CDR2 YFSETQ. The CDR3 has 14 amino acids. Trimming removed 7 bases from V and 8 bases from J, with 18 bases in between. CDR3 DNA sequence: TGCGCCAGCCGGCGACTGGGGGTAAAGGAAAAACTGTTTTTT. Amino acid sequence: CASRRLGVKEKLFF.

This clonotype was detected ten times or more. The J gene is TRBJ1-1, the V gene TRBV12-3 or TRBV12-4; 8 bases are a match to TRBD1. V was clipped by 6 bases and J by 1 base; unmatched bases: 4. CDR3 length equals 14 residues. The CDR3 sequence: CASRPGQGNTEAFF. CDR3 nucleotide sequence: TGTGCCAGCAGACCCGGACAGGGGAACACTGAAGCTTTCTTT.

This clonotype was seen ten or more times. This sequence joins TRBV20-1 and TRBJ1-5; TRBD1 might be the D (5 bases). Trimming cost V 2 bases and J 1 base, with 15 bases left between them. The CDR3 is made up of 16 amino acids. The germline CDR1 and CDR2 sequences are DFQATT and SNEGSKA (reference sequence). CDR3: CSARRIGTASNQPQHF. DNA of the CDR3: TGCAGTGCTAGACGGATCGGGACGGCGAGCAATCAGCCCCAGCATTTT.

Ten or more counts support this clonotype. The chain employs TRBV2 and TRBJ1-2, with D unresolved. Germline V gives CDR1 SNHLY, CDR2 FYNNEI. The length of the CDR3 is 14 residues. The germline V and J ends were trimmed by 8 bases and 8 bases, with 21 bases remaining between them. CDR3 nucleotide sequence: TGTGCCAGCCTGCCTTTTATTGGCCCTGACGGCTACACCTTC. Residues: CASLPFIGPDGYTF.

This clonotype showed up many times. The rearrangement uses TRBV6-6 and TRBJ2-7; no clear D gene. The CDR3 totals 15 residues. Germline CDR1 is MNHNY and CDR2 is SVGAGI (reference sequence). V was cut by 0 bases and J by 2 bases, with 11 bases left in between. CDR3 residues: CASSYSWGNPYEQYF. CDR3 DNA sequence: TGTGCCAGCAGTTACTCATGGGGAAATCCCTACGAGCAGTACTTC.

This chain joins TRBV19 and TRBJ2-1, with D possibly TRBD2 on 6 matching bases. This CDR3 contains 15 residues. CDR1 is LNHDA and CDR2 is SQIVND in the germline V gene (reference sequence). Trimming left V 3 bases short and J 0 bases short, with 9 bases between. This CDR3 is CASSIGGNSYNEQFF. CDR3 DNA sequence: TGTGCCAGTAGTATCGGAGGGAACTCCTACAATGAGCAGTTCTTC.

This clonotype occurred many times. This sequence joins TRBV15 and TRBJ1-1, with D hard to call. Trimming cost V 5 bases and J 11 bases, with 27 bases left between them. This CDR3 has 16 amino acids. Germline loops: CDR1 LNHNV, CDR2 YYDKDF (reference sequence). The CDR3 protein is CATSAPREVVHLGAFF. CDR3 bases: TGTGCCACCAGCGCTCCCCGGGAGGTTGTTCACCTGGGGGCTTTCTTT.

This clonotype was counted between two and nine times. V usage is TRBV9 and J usage is TRBJ2-2; 8 positions match TRBD2. From germline, CDR1 is SGDLS and CDR2 YYNGEE. J gave up 0 bases and V 0 bases, and 4 bases lay outside the gene matches. The CDR3 has 17 residues. The CDR3 DNA reads as TGTGCCAGCAGCGTAGGGCTAGCGGGCCCGAACACCGGGGAGCTGTTTTTT. This sequence encodes CASSVGLAGPNTGELFF. The full variable domain, rest sourced from reference TRBV9 and TRBJ2-2, is DSGVTQTPKHLITATGQRVTLRCSPRSGDLSVYWYQQSLDQGLQFLIQYYNGEERAKGNILERFSAQQFPDLHSELNLSSLELGDSALYFCASSVGLAGPNTGELFFGEGSRLTVL.

This clonotype was observed a few times. The chain links TRBV10-2 to TRBJ2-2, with D possibly TRBD1 on 6 matching bases. V lost 3 bases and J lost 3, with 11 bases in between. Looked up from germline, CDR1 is WSHSY and CDR2 is SAAADI. The CDR3 is made up of 15 amino acids. The CDR3 loop is CASSDVGGHTGELFF. CDR3 DNA: TGCGCCAGCAGTGATGTAGGGGGTCACACCGGGGAGCTGTTTTTT.

This clonotype has at least ten counts. The chain carries TRBV18 and TRBJ2-2; D is uncertain. CDR1 KGHSH and CDR2 LQKENI come from the germline V gene. Trimming removed 2 bases from V and 0 bases from J, with 7 bases in between. CDR3 length equals 15 residues. CDR3 amino acids: CASSPERANTGELFF. CDR3 bases: TGTGCCAGCTCACCAGAGAGAGCGAACACCGGGGAGCTGTTTTTT.

This clonotype was recorded many times. The chain links TRBV6-1 to TRBJ2-5; 11 nucleotides line up with TRBD2. V trimming: 8 bases; J trimming: 3 bases; junction bases outside the gene matches: 8. The CDR3 is 15 residues long. Germline CDR1 MNHNS, CDR2 SASEGT. CDR3 residues: CASGTALAGEETQYF. In DNA form, the CDR3 reads TGTGCCAGCGGCACGGCACTAGCGGGAGAAGAGACCCAGTACTTC.

This rearrangement joins TRBV4-3 to TRBJ2-1; 7 bases match TRBD2. Germline V gene sequence: CDR1 LGHNA, CDR2 YSLEER. This CDR3 contains 13 residues. V trimming: 0 bases; J trimming: 8 bases; junction bases outside the gene matches: 1. CDR3 protein: CASSQDGGDEQFF. CDR3 nucleotides: TGCGCCAGCAGCCAAGATGGGGGGGATGAGCAGTTCTTC.

This clonotype was observed many times. This chain links TRBV6-1 with TRBJ2-4; perhaps TRBD2 as D (6 bases). In germline, CDR1 is MNHNS, CDR2 SASEGT. Trimming cost V 10 bases and J 9 bases, with 22 bases left between them. The CDR3 consists of 14 residues. CDR3 in amino acids: CATLTGDDPSIQYF. The DNA of the CDR3 is TGTGCCACACTAACGGGGGACGATCCGAGCATTCAGTACTTC.

The chain carries TRBV4-1 and TRBJ2-3, with D possibly being TRBD2 (6 bases). From germline, CDR1 is MGHRA and CDR2 YSYEKL. CDR3 length: 16 amino acids. V lost 1 base and J 9 bases, leaving 20 bases between the germline ends. CDR3 in amino acids: CASSQVMFAAGRTQYF. The CDR3 DNA reads TGCGCCAGCAGCCAAGTAATGTTCGCGGCGGGGCGGACGCAGTATTTT.

This clonotype was detected ten times or more. This chain uses TRBV18 with TRBJ1-3, with a tentative D call TRBD1 (6 bases). Trimming cost V 4 bases and J 0 bases, with 10 bases left between them. Per germline, CDR1 KGHSH and CDR2 LQKENI. CDR3 length: 15 residues. The CDR3 coding sequence is TGTGCCAGCTCACGGGACACTAACTCTGGAAACACCATATATTTT. This translates into CASSRDTNSGNTIYF.

This clonotype was seen at least ten times. DNA of the CDR3: TGTGCCAGCAGCCGACAGTTGGCCGGGGAGCTGTTTTTT. This encodes CASSRQLAGELFF. This chain connects TRBV7-2 to TRBJ2-2, with D perhaps TRBD1 (5 bases). The length of the CDR3 is 13 residues. Germline V lookup: CDR1 SGHTA, CDR2 FQGNSA. Deletions cut 5 bases from V and 6 bases from J, with 10 bases between. Supplemented by reference TRBV7-2 and TRBJ2-2, the full variable domain reads GAGVSQSPSNKVTEKGKDVELRCDPISGHTALYWYRQSLGQGLEFLIYFQGNSAPDKSGLPSDRFSAERTGGSVSTLTIQRTQQEDSAVYLCASSRQLAGELFFGEGSRLTVL.

The table lists this clonotype with many counts. This chain joins TRBV24-1 and TRBJ1-2; no reliable D call. The CDR3 is 15 residues long. CDR1 is KGHDR, CDR2 SFDVKD, per germline. The V end lost 1 base, the J end lost 3 bases, and 11 bases lay between the germline ends. CDR3 DNA: TGTGCCACCAGTGATTTCCGGGGAGAGGACTATGGCTACACCTTC. This gives the protein CATSDFRGEDYGYTF.

This clonotype was seen ten or more times. This rearrangement joins TRBV20-1 to TRBJ2-1; 13 nucleotides match TRBD2. This CDR3 has 14 amino acids. CDR1 and CDR2 from the germline V gene are DFQATT and SNEGSKA (reference sequence). The V and J ends lost 6 bases and 10 bases, in that order; junction bases with no gene match: 9. CDR3 region: CSASGLAGQEEQFF. The CDR3 DNA follows: TGCAGTGCATCGGGACTAGCGGGACAAGAGGAGCAGTTCTTC.

This chain connects TRBV13 to TRBJ2-5, with D tentatively TRBD2 (6 bases). Germline V lookup: CDR1 PRHDT, CDR2 FYEKMQ (reference sequence). The ends were cut back, 3 bases at V and 5 bases at J, with 16 bases in the middle. The CDR3 totals 15 residues. The CDR3 bases are TGTGCCAGCAGCTTTGCGGGTGGTGGAGGGGAGACCCAGTACTTC. Amino acid sequence: CASSFAGGGGETQYF. Combining the CDR3 with reference TRBV13 and TRBJ2-5 gives the whole variable domain AAGVIQSPRHLIKEKRETATLKCYPIPRHDTVYWYQQGPGQDPQFLISFYEKMQSDKGSIPDRFSAQQFSDYHSELNMSSLELGDSALYFCASSFAGGGGETQYFGPGTRLLVL.

This clonotype was counted ten times or more. This sequence joins TRBV30 and TRBJ1-1; D not certain. The CDR3 extends over 14 amino acids. CDR1 and CDR2 from the germline V gene are GTSNPN and SVGIG (reference sequence). Trimming shortened V by 0 bases and J by 4 bases, and 12 bases separated the two germline ends. This CDR3 is CAWSVLGFGTEAFF. CDR3 sequence (DNA): TGTGCCTGGAGTGTCCTCGGGTTTGGCACTGAAGCTTTCTTT.

The gene calls are TRBV9 and TRBJ2-5, with D perhaps being TRBD1 or TRBD2 (6 bases each). With 0 bases removed from V and 4 bases from J, the gap between germline ends came to 22 bases. Germline values: CDR1 SGDLS, CDR2 YYNGEE. The CDR3 has 18 amino acids. The CDR3 DNA is TGTGCCAGCAGCGTAGAAGTATCGGGGGCGCGGTGGGGAGAGACCCAGTACTTC. Translated: CASSVEVSGARWGETQYF. The complete variable domain, with remaining parts taken from reference TRBV9 and TRBJ2-5, reads DSGVTQTPKHLITATGQRVTLRCSPRSGDLSVYWYQQSLDQGLQFLIQYYNGEERAKGNILERFSAQQFPDLHSELNLSSLELGDSALYFCASSVEVSGARWGETQYFGPGTRLLVL.

As concerns this clonotype: With a much larger clone just one base away, this may be a read error. The rearrangement uses TRBV11-2 and TRBJ2-1; a weak D match, TRBD2 (7 bases). Germline V gene data show CDR1 as SGHAT and CDR2 as FQNNGV. The CDR3 consists of 15 residues. V was shortened by 3 bases and J by 8 bases, with 17 bases between the two germline ends. The chain's CDR3 is CASSFSGGRQDEQFF. As DNA, the CDR3 is TGTGCCAGCAGCTTCTCTGGCGGGAGACAGGATGAGCAGTTCTTC.

Only a few counts were recorded for this clonotype. This rearrangement joins TRBV6-2 or TRBV6-3 to TRBJ1-1; the match to TRBD1 covers 8 bases. V shed 6 bases, J shed 4 bases, and the junction held 10 bases outside the gene matches. The CDR3 totals 15 residues. CDR1 and CDR2 (germline): MNHEY, SVGEGT. Here the CDR3 reads CASSSQGARGTEAFF. In DNA form, the CDR3 reads TGTGCCAGCAGCTCCCAGGGGGCGCGGGGCACTGAAGCTTTCTTT.

This clonotype appeared many times. The rearrangement links TRBV28 to TRBJ1-2; 8 positions agree with TRBD1. Per germline, CDR1 MDHEN and CDR2 SYDVKM. The V and J ends lost 4 bases and 7 bases, in that order; junction bases with no gene match: 8. This CDR3 has 14 residues. CDR3 coding DNA: TGTGCCAGCAGTTCCTTGGGACAGGCAATTGGCTACACCTTC. It codes for CASSSLGQAIGYTF.

There are many counts of this clonotype. The rearrangement joins TRBV12-3 or TRBV12-4 to TRBJ1-1; 7 positions match TRBD1. The CDR3 has 18 amino acids. With V trimmed by 4 bases and J by 4 bases, 18 bases remained unmatched. Written as DNA, the CDR3 is TGTGCCAGCAGTTCTCCCCCCGGGACAGTAAGAACAATCACTGAAGCTTTCTTT. Amino acids: CASSSPPGTVRTITEAFF.